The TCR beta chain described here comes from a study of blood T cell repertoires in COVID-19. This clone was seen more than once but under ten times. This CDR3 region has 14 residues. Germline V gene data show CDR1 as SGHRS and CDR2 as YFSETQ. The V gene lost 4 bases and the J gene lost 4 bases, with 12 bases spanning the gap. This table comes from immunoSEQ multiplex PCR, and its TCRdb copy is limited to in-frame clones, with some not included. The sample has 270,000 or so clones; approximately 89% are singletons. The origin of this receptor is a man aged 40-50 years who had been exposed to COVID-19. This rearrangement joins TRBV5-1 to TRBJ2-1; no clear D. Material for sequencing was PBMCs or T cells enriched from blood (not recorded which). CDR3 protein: CASSRDNVYNEQFF. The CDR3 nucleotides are TGCGCCAGCAGCCGAGATAATGTATACAATGAGCAGTTCTTC. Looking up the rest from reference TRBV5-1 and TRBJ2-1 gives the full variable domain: KAGVTQTPRYLIKTRGQQVTLSCSPISGHRSVSWYQQTPGQGLQFLFEYFSETQRNKGNFPGRFSGRQFSNSRSEMNVSTLELGDSALYLCASSRDNVYNEQFFGPGTRLTVL.